These 29 T cell receptor beta chains were sequenced from one sample in a study of Tregs in tolerant kidney transplant recipients. Libraries were prepared by immunoSEQ multiplex PCR; TCRdb keeps only in-frame clonotypes and omits some of them. The sample has around 77,000 clones, 95% to 98% seen once. The sequenced sample was CD4+ T cells from blood, obtained before the transplant. The source of these receptors is a human donor who received a combined kidney and bone marrow transplant.

This chain's CDR3 is CASSPITSTGELFF. CDR3 in DNA: TGTGCCAGCAGTCCAATTACTAGTACCGGGGAGCTGTTTTTT. This chain uses TRBV2 with TRBJ2-2; D may be TRBD2 (5 bases). The germline gives CDR1 SNHLY, CDR2 FYNNEI. The CDR3 extends over 14 amino acids. Trimming left V 5 bases short and J 5 bases short, with 12 bases between.

V usage is TRBV14 and J usage is TRBJ1-4, with 7 bases aligning to TRBD1. The CDR3 runs 12 residues. V trimming: 10 bases; J trimming: 4 bases; junction bases outside the gene matches: 3. Germline V lookup: CDR1 SGHDN, CDR2 FVKESK. As DNA, the CDR3 is TGTGCCACCTCAGGGGGTAATGAAAAACTGTTTTTT. Protein: CATSGGNEKLFF.

V usage is TRBV7-8 and J usage is TRBJ2-2; TRBD2 aligns across 8 bases. CDR1 is SGHVS and CDR2 is FQNEAQ in the germline V gene. The CDR3 spans 16 residues. The V gene end was trimmed by 8 bases and the J gene end by 7 bases; junction bases not matched to a gene: 15. Here the CDR3 reads CASHRTGGGMSGELFF. The DNA for the CDR3 is TGTGCCAGCCATAGGACGGGCGGGGGGATGAGCGGGGAGCTGTTTTTT.

The gene calls are TRBV9 and TRBJ2-3; 8 bases fit TRBD2. Trimming at V came to 0 bases and at J to 3 bases, leaving 6 bases not matched to a gene. The CDR3 has 16 residues. Germline-derived CDR1 and CDR2 are SGDLS and YYNGEE. Here the CDR3 reads CASSVGPAGETDTQYF. Written as DNA, the CDR3 is TGTGCCAGCAGCGTAGGTCCAGCGGGAGAGACAGATACGCAGTATTTT.

The chain joins TRBV25-1 to TRBJ2-5; 8 nucleotides agree with TRBD1. Near its end, the DNA agrees better with TRBJ2-7, so the J call may be wrong. This CDR3 has 13 residues. Per the germline V gene, CDR1 is MGHDK and CDR2 is SYGVNS. The CDR3 coding sequence is TGTGCCAGCAGTGCCCAGGACAGGGACGAGCAGTACTTC. This encodes CASSAQDRDEQYF.

V gene TRBV7-9 combines with J gene TRBJ2-2, with 8 bases lining up with TRBD1. V dropped 4 bases and J dropped 2; count of bases not matched to a gene: 15. The CDR3 runs to 19 residues. Germline values: CDR1 SEHNR, CDR2 FQNEAQ (reference sequence). CDR3 sequence: CASSWVVGRGHANTGELFF. The CDR3 bases are TGTGCCAGCAGCTGGGTGGTTGGCAGGGGGCATGCAAACACCGGGGAGCTGTTTTTT.

The chain combines TRBV14 with TRBJ2-1; D is possibly TRBD2 (6 bases). Looked up from germline, CDR1 is SGHDN and CDR2 is FVKESK. This CDR3 is built from 15 residues. V gave up 6 bases and J gave up 3 bases, with 15 bases separating them. The CDR3 region has the DNA TGTGCCAGCAGAGTTGCATCAGCGGGCTACAATGAGCAGTTCTTC. As protein: CASRVASAGYNEQFF.

The chain carries TRBV11-2 and TRBJ2-3; D is possibly TRBD2 (6 bases). The length of the CDR3 is 13 residues. V lost 10 bases and J lost 2, with 13 bases in between. Germline-derived CDR1 and CDR2 are SGHAT and FQNNGV. Here the CDR3 reads CANSRDFTDTQYF. The CDR3 DNA reads TGTGCCAATTCCCGGGACTTCACAGATACGCAGTATTTT.

The chain carries TRBV7-9 and TRBJ1-2; D unclear. Germline CDR1 is SEHNR and CDR2 is FQNEAQ (reference sequence). V lost 0 bases and J lost 2, with 4 bases in between. This CDR3 has 13 residues. CDR3 residues: CASSLALNYGYTF. The CDR3 DNA sequence: TGTGCCAGCAGCTTAGCCCTGAACTATGGCTACACCTTC.

This clone was seen only once. The chain uses TRBV29-1 and TRBJ2-3; maybe TRBD1 (6 bases). Germline V gene sequence: CDR1 SQVTM, CDR2 ANQGSEA. Deletions cut 0 bases from V and 0 bases from J, with 13 bases between. This CDR3 region has 16 residues. CDR3 residues: CSVEDRKGGSTDTQYF. The CDR3 DNA reads TGCAGCGTTGAAGATCGAAAAGGGGGAAGCACAGATACGCAGTATTTT.

This sequence joins TRBV9 and TRBJ1-2; the match to TRBD1 covers 7 bases. Germline CDR1 reads SGDLS; CDR2 reads YYNGEE. The V and J ends lost 4 bases and 8 bases, in that order; junction bases with no gene match: 8. The CDR3 is 13 amino acids. The CDR3 nucleotides read TGTGCCAGCAGCAACACAGGGGTTTGGGGCTACACCTTC. Translating gives CASSNTGVWGYTF.

The chain is built from TRBV19 and TRBJ1-2, with a weak D call TRBD1 (5 bases). CDR1 LNHDA and CDR2 SQIVND come from the germline V gene (reference sequence). This CDR3 spans 16 amino acids. V was shortened by 0 bases and J by 2 bases, with 13 bases between the two germline ends. CDR3 residues: CASSIDGKGRNYGYTF. Here the CDR3 DNA reads TGTGCCAGTAGTATAGATGGGAAGGGGAGGAACTATGGCTACACCTTC.

The rearrangement joins TRBV11-3 to TRBJ2-3; 9 bases map to TRBD2. Trimming at V came to 5 bases and at J to 2 bases, leaving 2 bases not matched to a gene. The CDR3 consists of 14 residues. CDR1 SGHNT and CDR2 YENEEA come from the germline V gene. CDR3 in DNA: TGTGCCAGCAGCGCTAGCGGGATCACAGATACGCAGTATTTT. Its translation: CASSASGITDTQYF.

The rearrangement joins TRBV7-3 to TRBJ2-3, with D perhaps matching TRBD1 (6 bases). Germline loops: CDR1 SGHTA, CDR2 FQGTGA. The ends were cut back, 2 bases at V and 0 bases at J, with 15 bases in the middle. This CDR3 contains 17 residues. The CDR3 here is CASSLLGGDWSTDTQYF. CDR3 DNA: TGTGCCAGCAGCTTATTAGGGGGAGATTGGAGCACAGATACGCAGTATTTT.

This chain joins TRBV5-1 and TRBJ2-7; D not certain. This CDR3 comprises 14 residues. Trimming took off 1 base at V and 6 bases at J, with 14 bases between the two ends. Germline V lookup: CDR1 SGHRS, CDR2 YFSETQ. The CDR3 DNA sequence: TGCGCCAGCAGCTTGAGAGAGGTCTCGAGCGAGCAGTACTTC. Translation: CASSLREVSSEQYF.

This chain links TRBV7-9 with TRBJ1-3; TRBD1 matches 10 bases. The V segment lost 5 bases and the J segment 6 bases; nucleotides outside the gene matches: 7. The CDR3 totals 15 residues. CDR1 is SEHNR and CDR2 is FQNEAQ in the germline V gene (reference sequence). As DNA, the CDR3 is TGTGCCAGCAGCCCCGGACAGGGGGAGGAAAACACCATATATTTT. Its translation is CASSPGQGEENTIYF.

The CDR3 DNA reads TGTGCCTGGAGTAAGGACAGGGGAGCTAACTATGGCTACACCTTC. Amino acid sequence: CAWSKDRGANYGYTF. V usage is TRBV30 and J usage is TRBJ1-2, with TRBD1 identical over 9 bases. V lost 2 bases to trimming and J lost 0 bases; unmatched junction nucleotides: 4. The CDR3 contains 15 residues. From germline, CDR1 is GTSNPN and CDR2 SVGIG (reference sequence). The variable domain in full, completed from reference TRBV30 and TRBJ1-2, reads SQTIHQWPATLVQPVGSPLSLECTVEGTSNPNLYWYRQAAGRGLQLLFYSVGIGQISSEVPQNLSASRPQDRQFILSSKKLLLSDSGFYLCAWSKDRGANYGYTFGSGTRLTVV.

DNA for the CDR3: TGTGCCTGGAGGAAAGGGGGGGGTAATGAAAAACTGTTTTTT. Protein: CAWRKGGGNEKLFF. The chain combines TRBV30 with TRBJ1-4, with a possible D match to TRBD1 (6 bases). Germline V CDR1 and CDR2: GTSNPN, SVGIG (reference sequence). Trimming took off 3 bases at V and 4 bases at J, with 12 bases between the two ends. This CDR3 is 14 amino acids long.

The V gene is TRBV10-3, the J gene TRBJ2-7, with D possibly TRBD2 on 6 matching bases. Looked up from germline, CDR1 is ENHRY and CDR2 is SYGVKD. The CDR3 covers 16 residues. Trimming pared 6 bases from V and 0 bases from J, leaving 18 bases between. The chain's CDR3 is CAISALSGKSSYEQYF. CDR3 bases: TGTGCCATCAGCGCCCTTAGCGGCAAAAGCTCCTACGAGCAGTACTTC.

The chain joins TRBV5-1 to TRBJ2-1, with 7 bases matching TRBD1. Germline CDR1 reads SGHRS; CDR2 reads YFSETQ. Trimming removed 0 bases from V and 3 bases from J; junction bases left unmatched: 9. The CDR3 has 17 amino acids. CDR3 DNA sequence: TGCGCCAGCAGCTTGGGGGGACAGAACTTCGTCTACAATGAGCAGTTCTTC. It translates to CASSLGGQNFVYNEQFF.

V is TRBV4-2 and J is TRBJ2-5, with TRBD1 matching over 9 bases. This CDR3 contains 15 residues. CDR1 is LGHNA, CDR2 YNFKEQ, per germline. Germline trimming cut 3 bases from V and 5 bases from J; bases unmatched to any gene: 7. In DNA, the CDR3 is TGTGCCAGCAGCCATGAGGACAGGGGCAGGGAGACCCAGTACTTC. This gives the protein CASSHEDRGRETQYF.

The chain employs TRBV9 and TRBJ2-1; TRBD1 matches 7 bases. The CDR3 sequence is 15 residues long. V lost 4 bases to trimming and J lost 8 bases; unmatched junction nucleotides: 12. The germline gives CDR1 SGDLS, CDR2 YYNGEE. CDR3: CASSPRGGALDEQFF. The CDR3 coding sequence is TGTGCCAGCAGCCCCCGAGGGGGCGCTTTGGATGAGCAGTTCTTC.

The chain links TRBV15 to TRBJ2-7; tentative D call: TRBD1 (6 bases). The V gene's germline CDR1 is LNHNV and CDR2 YYDKDF (reference sequence). The length of the CDR3 is 13 residues. The V end was cut by 5 bases, the J end by 9 bases, with 17 bases between. This CDR3 is CATSPRRQVGQYF. The CDR3 DNA follows: TGTGCCACCAGCCCCCGCCGACAGGTTGGGCAGTACTTC.

The chain employs TRBV5-1 and TRBJ1-2, with 7 nucleotides matching TRBD1. In germline, CDR1 is SGHRS, CDR2 YFSETQ. Trimming removed 2 bases from V and 5 bases from J; junction bases left unmatched: 6. CDR3 length equals 14 residues. CDR3: CASSLPGQRYGYTF. In nucleotides, the CDR3 is TGCGCCAGCAGCTTACCGGGACAGAGGTATGGCTACACCTTC.

The chain joins TRBV6-6 to TRBJ2-5, with 10 bases matching TRBD2. Germline lookup yields CDR1 MNHNY and CDR2 SVGAGI (reference sequence). Trimming removed 5 bases from V and 2 bases from J; junction bases left unmatched: 8. The CDR3 extends over 16 amino acids. The CDR3 reads CASSHQFSGGQETQYF. CDR3 coding DNA: TGTGCCAGCAGTCATCAATTTAGCGGGGGGCAAGAGACCCAGTACTTC.

The chain carries TRBV28 and TRBJ2-7; D is undetermined. CDR1 MDHEN and CDR2 SYDVKM come from the germline V gene. Trimming took 8 bases from V and 7 from J, leaving 15 bases between them. The CDR3 has 12 residues. In DNA, the CDR3 is TGTGCCAGCGGCCTGGGCTACTTGGAGCAGTACTTC. This codes for CASGLGYLEQYF.

V gene TRBV30 combines with J gene TRBJ2-5; D remains unclear. CDR3 length: 12 amino acids. Trimming took off 0 bases at V and 4 bases at J, with 6 bases between the two ends. Germline-derived CDR1 and CDR2 are GTSNPN and SVGIG (reference sequence). CDR3 nucleotides: TGTGCCTGGAGTGTACTGTCAGAGACCCAGTACTTC. Translation: CAWSVLSETQYF.

The chain combines TRBV4-1 with TRBJ1-2; 7 bases map to TRBD1. The CDR3 is made up of 15 amino acids. Unmatched junction bases numbered 6, after V lost 2 bases and J lost 3 bases. Germline loops: CDR1 MGHRA, CDR2 YSYEKL. The DNA for the CDR3 is TGCGCCAGCAGCCAACGAGACAGGGCAGACTATGGCTACACCTTC. This encodes CASSQRDRADYGYTF.

V gene TRBV11-2 combines with J gene TRBJ2-1; D perhaps matches TRBD1 (5 bases). Trimming left V 3 bases short and J 0 bases short, with 18 bases between. Germline V CDR1 and CDR2: SGHAT, FQNNGV. The CDR3 length is 18 residues. The CDR3, as DNA: TGTGCCAGCAGCTTTTCATTAGGTAACAGGATCTCCTACAATGAGCAGTTCTTC. Its translation: CASSFSLGNRISYNEQFF.